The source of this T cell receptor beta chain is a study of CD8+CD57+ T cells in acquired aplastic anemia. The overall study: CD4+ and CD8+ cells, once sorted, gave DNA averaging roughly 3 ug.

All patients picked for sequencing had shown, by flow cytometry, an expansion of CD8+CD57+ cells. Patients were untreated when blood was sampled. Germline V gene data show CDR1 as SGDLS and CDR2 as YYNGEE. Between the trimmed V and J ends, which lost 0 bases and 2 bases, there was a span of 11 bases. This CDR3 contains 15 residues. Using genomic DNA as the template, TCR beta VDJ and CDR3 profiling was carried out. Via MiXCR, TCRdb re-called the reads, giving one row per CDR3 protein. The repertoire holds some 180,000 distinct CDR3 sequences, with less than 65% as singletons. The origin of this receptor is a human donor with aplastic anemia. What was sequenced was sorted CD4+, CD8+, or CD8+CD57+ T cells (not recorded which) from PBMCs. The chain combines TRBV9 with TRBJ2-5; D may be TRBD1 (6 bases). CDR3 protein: CASSVGGQLQETQYF. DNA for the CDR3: TGTGCCAGCAGCGTAGGGGGGCAGTTACAAGAGACCCAGTACTTC.